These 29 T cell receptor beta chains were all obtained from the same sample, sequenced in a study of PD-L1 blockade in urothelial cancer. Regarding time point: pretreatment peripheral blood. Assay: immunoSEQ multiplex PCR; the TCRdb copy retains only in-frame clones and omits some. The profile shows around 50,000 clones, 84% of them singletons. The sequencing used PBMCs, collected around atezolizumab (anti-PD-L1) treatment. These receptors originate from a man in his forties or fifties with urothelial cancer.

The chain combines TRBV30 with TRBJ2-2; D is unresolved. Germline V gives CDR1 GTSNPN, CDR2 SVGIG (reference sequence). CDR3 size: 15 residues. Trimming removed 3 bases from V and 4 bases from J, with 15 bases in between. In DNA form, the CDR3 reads TGTGCCTGGAGAGAGGTGGATAGGAGCACCGGGGAGCTGTTTTTT. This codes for CAWREVDRSTGELFF.

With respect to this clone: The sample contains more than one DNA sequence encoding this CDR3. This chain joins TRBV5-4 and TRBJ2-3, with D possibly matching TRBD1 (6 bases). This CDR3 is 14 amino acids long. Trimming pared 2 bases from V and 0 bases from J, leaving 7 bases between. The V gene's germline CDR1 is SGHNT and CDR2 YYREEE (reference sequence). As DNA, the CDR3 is TGTGCCAGCAGCTTAGGACAGAGCACAGATACGCAGTATTTT. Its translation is CASSLGQSTDTQYF.

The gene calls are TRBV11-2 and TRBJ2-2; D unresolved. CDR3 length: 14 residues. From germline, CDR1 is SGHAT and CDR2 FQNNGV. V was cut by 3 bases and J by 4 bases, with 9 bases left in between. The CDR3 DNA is TGTGCCAGCAGCTTTCAGGCATCCACCGGGGAGCTGTTTTTT. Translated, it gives CASSFQASTGELFF.

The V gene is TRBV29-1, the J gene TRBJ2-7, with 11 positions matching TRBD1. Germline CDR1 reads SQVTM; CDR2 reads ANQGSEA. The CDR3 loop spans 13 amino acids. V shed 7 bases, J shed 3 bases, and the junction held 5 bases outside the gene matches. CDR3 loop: CSALGTGGYEQYF. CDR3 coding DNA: TGCAGCGCCCTTGGGACAGGGGGCTACGAGCAGTACTTC.

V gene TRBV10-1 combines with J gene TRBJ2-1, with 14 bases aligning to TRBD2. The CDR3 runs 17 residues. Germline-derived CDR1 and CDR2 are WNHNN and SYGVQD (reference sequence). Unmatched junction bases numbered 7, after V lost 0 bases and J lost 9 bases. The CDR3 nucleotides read TGCGCCAGCAGTGAGTCGGTCGGACTAGCGGGGGGTGTTGAGCAGTTCTTC. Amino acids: CASSESVGLAGGVEQFF.

The CDR3 nucleotides read TGTGCCAGCAGCGAGACTAGCATGAGCACAGATACGCAGTATTTT. Amino acids: CASSETSMSTDTQYF. The chain joins TRBV2 to TRBJ2-3; TRBD2 matches 7 bases. The CDR3 length is 15 residues. The germline gives CDR1 SNHLY, CDR2 FYNNEI. The V and J ends lost 6 bases and 0 bases, in that order; junction bases with no gene match: 6.

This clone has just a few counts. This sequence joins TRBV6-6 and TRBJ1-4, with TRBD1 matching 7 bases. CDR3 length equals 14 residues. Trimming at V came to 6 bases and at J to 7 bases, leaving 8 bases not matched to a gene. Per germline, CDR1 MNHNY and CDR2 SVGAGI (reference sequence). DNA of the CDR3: TGTGCCAGCAGGGAGACAGGGAGAGGTGAAAAACTGTTTTTT. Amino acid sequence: CASRETGRGEKLFF.

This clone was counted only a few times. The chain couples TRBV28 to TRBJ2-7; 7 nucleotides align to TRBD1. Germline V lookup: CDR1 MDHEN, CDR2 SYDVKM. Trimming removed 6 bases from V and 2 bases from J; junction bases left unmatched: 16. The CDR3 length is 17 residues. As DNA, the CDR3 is TGTGCCAGCAGGCTACGGATTATAGGGGGCGAAGCCTACGAGCAGTACTTC. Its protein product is CASRLRIIGGEAYEQYF.

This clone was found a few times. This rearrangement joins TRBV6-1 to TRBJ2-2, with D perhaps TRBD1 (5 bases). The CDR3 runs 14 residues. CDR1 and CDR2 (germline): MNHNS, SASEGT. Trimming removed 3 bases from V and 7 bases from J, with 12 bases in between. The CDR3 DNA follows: TGTGCCAGCAGTGACTCCAGGGTTGGCGGGGAGCTGTTTTTT. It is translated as CASSDSRVGGELFF.

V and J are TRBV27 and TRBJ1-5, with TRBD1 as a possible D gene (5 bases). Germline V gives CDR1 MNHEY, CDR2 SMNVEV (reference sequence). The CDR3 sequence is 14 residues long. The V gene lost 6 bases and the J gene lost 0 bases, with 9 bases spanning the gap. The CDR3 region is CASRLTVSNQPQHF. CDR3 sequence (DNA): TGTGCCAGCAGACTGACAGTTAGCAATCAGCCCCAGCATTTT.

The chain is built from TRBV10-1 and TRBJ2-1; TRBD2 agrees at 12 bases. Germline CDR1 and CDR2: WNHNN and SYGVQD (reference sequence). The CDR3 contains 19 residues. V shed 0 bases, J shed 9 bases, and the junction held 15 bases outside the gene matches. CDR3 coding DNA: TGCGCCAGCAGTGAGTCCGTAATCGGACTAGCGGGAAAATCGGGTGAGCAGTTCTTC. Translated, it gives CASSESVIGLAGKSGEQFF.

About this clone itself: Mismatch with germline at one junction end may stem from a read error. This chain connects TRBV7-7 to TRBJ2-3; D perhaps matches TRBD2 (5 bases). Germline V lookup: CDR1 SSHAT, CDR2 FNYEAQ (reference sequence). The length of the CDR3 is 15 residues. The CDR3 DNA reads TGTGCTAGCAGCTTAACCGGGGTTAACGGAGATACGCAGTATTTT. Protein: CASSLTGVNGDTQYF.

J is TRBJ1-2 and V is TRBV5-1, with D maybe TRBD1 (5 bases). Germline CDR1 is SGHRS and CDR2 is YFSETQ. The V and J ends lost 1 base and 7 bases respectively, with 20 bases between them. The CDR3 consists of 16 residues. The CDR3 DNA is TGCGCCAGCAGCTTGAACTCCCTAGGGGTTAGTGCTGGCTACACCTTC. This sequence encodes CASSLNSLGVSAGYTF.

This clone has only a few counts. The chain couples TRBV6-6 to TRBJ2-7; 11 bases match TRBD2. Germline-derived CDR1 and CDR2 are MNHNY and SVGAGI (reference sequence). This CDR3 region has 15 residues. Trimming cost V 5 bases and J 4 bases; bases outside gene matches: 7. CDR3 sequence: CASSTRLAGLYEQYF. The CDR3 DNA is TGTGCCAGCAGTACGCGACTAGCGGGATTGTACGAGCAGTACTTC.

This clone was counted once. The CDR3 DNA sequence: TGCGCCAGCAGTTCTAGCGGGGGGTCCCTCAGGGAGACCCAGTACTTC. Its translation is CASSSSGGSLRETQYF. The chain uses TRBV5-1 and TRBJ2-5; TRBD2 aligns across 11 bases. This CDR3 is built from 16 residues. The germline V gene has CDR1 SGHRS and CDR2 YFSETQ. Trimming took 5 bases from V and 5 from J; bases not matched to a gene: 11.

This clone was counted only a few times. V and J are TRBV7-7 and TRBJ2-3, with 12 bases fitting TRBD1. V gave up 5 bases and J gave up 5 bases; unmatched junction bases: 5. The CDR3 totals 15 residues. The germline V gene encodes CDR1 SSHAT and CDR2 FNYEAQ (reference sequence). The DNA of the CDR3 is TGTGCCAGCAGCCTGGGACAGGGGGCTGGAGATACGCAGTATTTT. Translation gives CASSLGQGAGDTQYF.

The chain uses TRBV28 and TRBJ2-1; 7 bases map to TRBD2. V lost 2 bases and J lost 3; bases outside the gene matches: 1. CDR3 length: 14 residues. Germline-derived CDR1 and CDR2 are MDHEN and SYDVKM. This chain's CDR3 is CASSLGGGYNEQFF. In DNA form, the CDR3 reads TGTGCCAGCAGTTTAGGGGGGGGCTACAATGAGCAGTTCTTC.

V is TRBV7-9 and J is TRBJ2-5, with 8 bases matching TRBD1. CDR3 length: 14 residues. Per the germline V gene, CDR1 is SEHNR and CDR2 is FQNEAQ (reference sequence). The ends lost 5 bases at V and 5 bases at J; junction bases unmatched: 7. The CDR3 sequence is CASSGRGQGETQYF. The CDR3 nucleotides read TGTGCCAGCAGCGGCAGGGGGCAGGGGGAGACCCAGTACTTC.

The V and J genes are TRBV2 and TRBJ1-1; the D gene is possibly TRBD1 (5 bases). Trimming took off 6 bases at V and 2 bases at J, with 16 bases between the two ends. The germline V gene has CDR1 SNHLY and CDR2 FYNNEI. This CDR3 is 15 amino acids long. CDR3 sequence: CASRGSWGVNTEAFF. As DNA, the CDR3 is TGTGCCAGCAGGGGCTCGTGGGGGGTAAACACTGAAGCTTTCTTT.

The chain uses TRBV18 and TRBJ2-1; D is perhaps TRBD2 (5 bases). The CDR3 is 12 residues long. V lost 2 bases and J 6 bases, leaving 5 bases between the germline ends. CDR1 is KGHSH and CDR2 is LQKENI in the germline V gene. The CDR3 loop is CASSPTSNEQFF. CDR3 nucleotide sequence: TGTGCCAGCTCACCAACTAGCAATGAGCAGTTCTTC.

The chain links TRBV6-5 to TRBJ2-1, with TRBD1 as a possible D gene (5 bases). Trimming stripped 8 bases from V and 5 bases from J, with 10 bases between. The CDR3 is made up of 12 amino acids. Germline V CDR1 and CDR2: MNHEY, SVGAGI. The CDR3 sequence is CASFQGNNEQFF. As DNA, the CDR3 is TGTGCCAGCTTTCAGGGTAACAATGAGCAGTTCTTC.

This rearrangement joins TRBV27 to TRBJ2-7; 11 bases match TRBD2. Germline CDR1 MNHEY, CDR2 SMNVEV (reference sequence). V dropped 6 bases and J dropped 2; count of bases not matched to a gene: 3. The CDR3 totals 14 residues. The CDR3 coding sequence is TGTGCCAGCAGGACTAGCGGGACACCCTACGAGCAGTACTTC. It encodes CASRTSGTPYEQYF.

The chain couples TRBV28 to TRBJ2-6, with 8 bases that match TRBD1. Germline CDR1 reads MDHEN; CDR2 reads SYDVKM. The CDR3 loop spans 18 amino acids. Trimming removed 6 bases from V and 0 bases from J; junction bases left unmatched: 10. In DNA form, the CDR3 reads TGTGCCAGCAGGGCCGACAGGGGCCCAGCCTCTGGGGCCAACGTCCTGACTTTC. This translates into CASRADRGPASGANVLTF. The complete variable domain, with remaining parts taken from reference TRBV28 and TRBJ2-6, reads DVKVTQSSRYLVKRTGEKVFLECVQDMDHENMFWYRQDPGLGLRLIYFSYDVKMKEKGDIPEGYSVSREKKERFSLILESASTNQTSMYLCASRADRGPASGANVLTFGAGSRLTVL.

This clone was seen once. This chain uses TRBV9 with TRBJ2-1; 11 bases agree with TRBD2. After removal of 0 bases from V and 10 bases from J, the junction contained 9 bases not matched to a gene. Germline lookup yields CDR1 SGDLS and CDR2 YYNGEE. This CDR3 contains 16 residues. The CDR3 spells CASSVEALAGGGEQFF. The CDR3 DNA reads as TGTGCCAGCAGCGTAGAAGCCCTAGCGGGAGGAGGGGAGCAGTTCTTC.

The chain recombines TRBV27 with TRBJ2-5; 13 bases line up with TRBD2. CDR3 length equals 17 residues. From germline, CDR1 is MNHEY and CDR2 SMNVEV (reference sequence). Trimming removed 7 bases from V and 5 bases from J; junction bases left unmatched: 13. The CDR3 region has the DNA TGTGCCAGCAACCCCACTAGCGGGAGGGCCGGTCAGGAGACCCAGTACTTC. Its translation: CASNPTSGRAGQETQYF.

CDR3 sequence (DNA): TGTGCCAGCAGCCAAGATACATCCCGAGGTCAGACAGATACGCAGTATTTT. Encoded protein: CASSQDTSRGQTDTQYF. V is TRBV4-2 and J is TRBJ2-3; no clear D gene. V dropped 0 bases and J dropped 3 bases, with 16 bases sitting between them. The germline V gene encodes CDR1 LGHNA and CDR2 YNFKEQ. CDR3 length: 17 amino acids.

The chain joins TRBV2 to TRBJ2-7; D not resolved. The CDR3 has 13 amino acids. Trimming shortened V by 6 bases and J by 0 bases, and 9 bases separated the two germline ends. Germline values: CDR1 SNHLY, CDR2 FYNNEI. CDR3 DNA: TGTGCCAGCAGACGCCTATCCTCCTACGAGCAGTACTTC. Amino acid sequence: CASRRLSSYEQYF.

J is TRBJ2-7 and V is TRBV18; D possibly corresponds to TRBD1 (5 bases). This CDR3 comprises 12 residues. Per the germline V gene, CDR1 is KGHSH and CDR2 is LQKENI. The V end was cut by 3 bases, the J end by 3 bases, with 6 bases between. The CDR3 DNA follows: TGTGCCAGCTCACCGACAGACTACGAGCAGTACTTC. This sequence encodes CASSPTDYEQYF.

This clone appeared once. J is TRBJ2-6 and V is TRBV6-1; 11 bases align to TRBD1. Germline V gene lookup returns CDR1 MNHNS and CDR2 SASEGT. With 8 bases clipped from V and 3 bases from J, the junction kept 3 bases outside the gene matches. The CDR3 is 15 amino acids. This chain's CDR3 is CASGTGGVGANVLTF. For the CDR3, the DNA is TGTGCCAGCGGGACAGGGGGGGTTGGGGCCAACGTCCTGACTTTC.